This T cell receptor beta chain was identified during a study of OX40 agonist ivuxolimab in advanced cancers. Overall study: Dose-escalation patients' cancers were hepatocellular carcinoma, melanoma, renal cell or head and neck cancer.

Worth noting for this clone: Its specificity is unknown.

Produced via immunoSEQ multiplex PCR; TCRdb's table is partial and in-frame only. Of just over 40,000 clones listed, over 75% are singletons. Study-level findings and limits: Among the nonresponders, some also had low normalized T-cell clonal expansion.

This TCR came from an adult with an advanced solid tumor such as melanoma, head and neck, liver or kidney cancer. Sequenced here: CD4+ or CD8+ T cells sorted from blood, sampled in a trial of the OX40 agonist ivuxolimab.

CDR3 sequence: CASSLAGVDRGLDEQFF. Here the CDR3 DNA reads TGTGCCAGCAGCTTGGCCGGTGTGGACAGGGGGCTGGATGAGCAGTTCTTC. The gene calls are TRBV5-6 and TRBJ2-1, with TRBD1 matching 11 bases. V trimming: 0 bases; J trimming: 8 bases; junction bases outside the gene matches: 10. CDR1 and CDR2 from the germline V gene are SGHDT and YYEEEE. This CDR3 comprises 17 residues.